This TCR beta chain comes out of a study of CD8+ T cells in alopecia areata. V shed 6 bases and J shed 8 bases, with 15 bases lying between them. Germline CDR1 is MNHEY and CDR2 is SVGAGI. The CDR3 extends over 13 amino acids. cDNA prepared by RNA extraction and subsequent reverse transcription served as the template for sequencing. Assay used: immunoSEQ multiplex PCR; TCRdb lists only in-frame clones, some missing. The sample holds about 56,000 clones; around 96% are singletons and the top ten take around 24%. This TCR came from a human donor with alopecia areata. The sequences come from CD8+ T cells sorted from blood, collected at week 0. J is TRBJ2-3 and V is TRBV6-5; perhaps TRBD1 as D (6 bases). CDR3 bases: TGTGCCAGCAGACAGGGCTCACAGGGTACGCAGTATTTT. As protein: CASRQGSQGTQYF.